Below, 20 T cell receptor beta chains from the same sample are listed, as sequenced in a study of CD8 T cells in Susac syndrome. Roughly 0.45 to 1 ug RNA was reverse transcribed with random hexamers. Using its own MiXCR run on the immunoSEQ multiplex PCR reads, TCRdb lists one record per CDR3 protein. The table shows roughly 120,000 distinct CDR3 sequences, with roughly 94% occurring only once. Sequencing was done on a sample of CD4+ T cells from PBMCs. Receptor source: a human donor with multiple sclerosis.

A single count supports this clonotype. V and J are TRBV7-2 and TRBJ2-7; D may be TRBD2 (5 bases). Trimming stripped 11 bases from V and 4 bases from J, with 12 bases between. This CDR3 spans 11 amino acids. Germline loops: CDR1 SGHTA, CDR2 FQGNSA. The CDR3 spells CAGGKRYEQYF. DNA for the CDR3: TGTGCCGGAGGTAAGAGGTACGAGCAGTACTTC.

This clonotype was observed a handful of times. The chain has TRBV18 and TRBJ1-5; D perhaps matches TRBD1 (5 bases). Germline V gives CDR1 KGHSH, CDR2 LQKENI. Trimming took off 6 bases at V and 0 bases at J, with 9 bases between the two ends. The CDR3 sequence is 14 residues long. DNA of the CDR3: TGTGCCAGCTCTCCGGGGGGTAGCAATCAGCCCCAGCATTTT. Its protein is CASSPGGSNQPQHF. The full variable domain, with the rest looked up from reference TRBV18 and TRBJ1-5, is NAGVMQNPRHLVRRRGQEARLRCSPMKGHSHVYWYRQLPEEGLKFMVYLQKENIIDESGMPKERFSAEFPKEGPSILRIQQVVRGDSAAYFCASSPGGSNQPQHFGDGTRLSIL.

V and J are TRBV5-1 and TRBJ1-1; 7 bases map to TRBD1. The CDR3 spans 15 residues. Trimming took 4 bases from V and 5 from J; bases not matched to a gene: 11. Germline V gene sequence: CDR1 SGHRS, CDR2 YFSETQ. The CDR3 region has the DNA TGCGCCAGCAGCCGAAAACCAGGGGGAGGAACTGAAGCTTTCTTT. Translating it yields CASSRKPGGGTEAFF.

The gene calls are TRBV6-1 and TRBJ2-3, with 9 bases matching TRBD1. The CDR3 has 15 residues. V lost 1 base and J lost 6; bases outside the gene matches: 5. CDR1 and CDR2 (germline): MNHNS, SASEGT. CDR3: CASSEGGDRADTQYF. The CDR3 coding sequence is TGTGCCAGCAGTGAAGGAGGGGACAGGGCCGATACGCAGTATTTT.

This chain connects TRBV25-1 to TRBJ2-7; D might be TRBD2 (6 bases). The CDR3 spans 15 residues. Deletions cut 8 bases from V and 2 bases from J, with 19 bases between. Germline lookup yields CDR1 MGHDK and CDR2 SYGVNS. The CDR3 nucleotides read TGTGCCAGCGAACCCCCCCGGGACTTCCCCTACGAGCAGTACTTC. Translated: CASEPPRDFPYEQYF.

The J gene is TRBJ2-1, the V gene TRBV7-8, with TRBD2 matching over 8 bases. CDR1 and CDR2 from the germline V gene are SGHVS and FQNEAQ. With V trimmed by 5 bases and J by 9 bases, 18 bases remained unmatched. The length of the CDR3 is 17 residues. The CDR3 is CASSLARGGQGVSEQFF. In nucleotides, the CDR3 is TGTGCCAGCAGCCTTGCCCGGGGGGGCCAAGGCGTCAGTGAGCAGTTCTTC.

V gene TRBV5-1 combines with J gene TRBJ2-3, with TRBD1 identical over 8 bases. This CDR3 spans 15 amino acids. Trimming at V came to 6 bases and at J to 0 bases, leaving 6 bases not matched to a gene. Germline-derived CDR1 and CDR2 are SGHRS and YFSETQ. DNA for the CDR3: TGCGCCAGCACCCTAGACAGGGGAAGCACAGATACGCAGTATTTT. Protein: CASTLDRGSTDTQYF.

The rearrangement joins TRBV5-6 to TRBJ2-7, with a weak D call TRBD1 (6 bases). The germline CDR1 and CDR2 sequences are SGHDT and YYEEEE. Deletions cut 4 bases from V and 4 bases from J, with 9 bases between. The CDR3 has 12 residues. CDR3 nucleotide sequence: TGTGCCAGCAGCCGGACAGTTTACGAGCAGTACTTC. Translation gives CASSRTVYEQYF.

In this sample, this clonotype turned up once. This CDR3 is CASSLKRDWERYEQYF. CDR3 nucleotide sequence: TGTGCCAGCAGCCTCAAACGGGACTGGGAGAGGTACGAGCAGTACTTC. The rearrangement joins TRBV5-6 to TRBJ2-7; TRBD2 might be the D (6 bases). This CDR3 has 16 residues. CDR1 SGHDT and CDR2 YYEEEE come from the germline V gene. Trimming stripped 4 bases from V and 4 bases from J, with 21 bases between.

This chain connects TRBV7-9 to TRBJ1-5; the D is unclear. V dropped 3 bases and J dropped 5 bases, with 8 bases sitting between them. Germline-derived CDR1 and CDR2 are SEHNR and FQNEAQ (reference sequence). The length of the CDR3 is 13 residues. This CDR3 reads CASSFGVDQPQHF. The CDR3 region has the DNA TGTGCCAGCAGCTTTGGGGTGGATCAGCCCCAGCATTTT.

The chain uses TRBV2 and TRBJ2-3; 7 bases map to TRBD2. After removal of 0 bases from V and 3 bases from J, the junction contained 12 bases not matched to a gene. CDR1 and CDR2 (germline): SNHLY, FYNNEI. The CDR3 covers 18 residues. The CDR3 loop is CASSEASGFYQTTDTQYF. The CDR3 DNA is TGTGCCAGCAGTGAAGCTAGCGGGTTTTACCAAACAACAGATACGCAGTATTTT.

The chain joins TRBV20-1 to TRBJ1-1, with 7 bases identical to TRBD1. The V segment lost 0 bases and the J segment 4 bases; nucleotides outside the gene matches: 8. Germline CDR1 DFQATT, CDR2 SNEGSKA (reference sequence). This CDR3 has 15 residues. CDR3: CSARDQTSGGTEAFF. The CDR3 nucleotides read TGCAGTGCTAGAGACCAAACTTCAGGGGGCACTGAAGCTTTCTTT.

V gene TRBV28 combines with J gene TRBJ2-1; a weak D match, TRBD2 (6 bases). Germline CDR1 and CDR2: MDHEN and SYDVKM. V was pared by 8 bases and J by 8 bases, with 16 bases between. This CDR3 contains 13 residues. The CDR3 DNA reads TGTGCCAGCGAAGGCGGGACCTCTTATGAGCAGTTCTTC. This translates into CASEGGTSYEQFF.

The chain has TRBV7-9 and TRBJ1-3; D might be TRBD1 (5 bases). V was cut by 5 bases and J by 3 bases, with 11 bases left in between. The V gene's germline CDR1 is SEHNR and CDR2 FQNEAQ (reference sequence). The CDR3 loop spans 14 amino acids. The CDR3 coding sequence is TGTGCCAGCAGCCCTCAGGGAATTGGAAACACCATATATTTT. This sequence encodes CASSPQGIGNTIYF. Combining the CDR3 with reference TRBV7-9 and TRBJ1-3 gives the whole variable domain DTGVSQNPRHKITKRGQNVTFRCDPISEHNRLYWYRQTLGQGPEFLTYFQNEAQLEKSRLLSDRFSAERPKGSFSTLEIQRTEQGDSAMYLCASSPQGIGNTIYFGEGSWLTVV.

The genes are TRBV7-9 and TRBJ1-1; no clear D gene. CDR3 size: 12 residues. Trimming stripped 4 bases from V and 4 bases from J, with 7 bases between. Per germline, CDR1 SEHNR and CDR2 FQNEAQ (reference sequence). In nucleotides, the CDR3 is TGTGCCAGCAGCTGGTTCGGCACTGAAGCTTTCTTT. Translating gives CASSWFGTEAFF. The full variable domain, completed using reference TRBV7-9 and TRBJ1-1, is DTGVSQNPRHKITKRGQNVTFRCDPISEHNRLYWYRQTLGQGPEFLTYFQNEAQLEKSRLLSDRFSAERPKGSFSTLEIQRTEQGDSAMYLCASSWFGTEAFFGQGTRLTVV.

This chain uses TRBV2 with TRBJ1-2; D is possibly TRBD1 (5 bases). The germline V gene has CDR1 SNHLY and CDR2 FYNNEI. The CDR3 contains 12 residues. V shed 6 bases and J shed 6 bases, with 11 bases lying between them. CDR3 sequence (DNA): TGTGCCAGCAGGGGACGGCCCGATGGCTACACCTTC. Translating gives CASRGRPDGYTF.

The chain recombines TRBV3-1 with TRBJ2-7, with TRBD1 identical over 7 bases. V lost 6 bases to trimming and J lost 2 bases; unmatched junction nucleotides: 7. The CDR3 has 14 amino acids. Germline V gene sequence: CDR1 LGHDT, CDR2 YNNKEL (reference sequence). The CDR3 loop is CASRQGTVPYEQYF. As DNA, the CDR3 is TGTGCCAGCAGGCAGGGGACAGTCCCCTACGAGCAGTACTTC.

The chain employs TRBV7-9 and TRBJ2-5, with D unclear. The CDR3 consists of 14 residues. Trimming stripped 5 bases from V and 5 bases from J, with 15 bases between. Germline V CDR1 and CDR2: SEHNR, FQNEAQ (reference sequence). This CDR3 is CASSPTFGQETQYF. The DNA for the CDR3 is TGTGCCAGCAGCCCGACCTTCGGCCAGGAGACCCAGTACTTC.

The CDR3 nucleotides are TGTGCCAGCAGTGAATCGAGGACCCATGCGGAGACCCAGTACTTC. It encodes CASSESRTHAETQYF. The chain couples TRBV25-1 to TRBJ2-5; D unresolved. The germline CDR1 and CDR2 sequences are MGHDK and SYGVNS. V lost 1 base, J lost 5 bases, and 14 bases lay in between. The CDR3 consists of 15 residues.

This chain joins TRBV7-2 and TRBJ2-5; 8 nucleotides agree with TRBD2. Germline V gene sequence: CDR1 SGHTA, CDR2 FQGNSA. Trimming took 8 bases from V and 5 from J; bases not matched to a gene: 13. The CDR3 is 15 amino acids. The CDR3 here is CASCRAGEPEETQYF. Here the CDR3 DNA reads TGTGCCAGCTGTAGAGCGGGGGAACCGGAGGAGACCCAGTACTTC. The full variable domain, rest sourced from reference TRBV7-2 and TRBJ2-5, is GAGVSQSPSNKVTEKGKDVELRCDPISGHTALYWYRQSLGQGLEFLIYFQGNSAPDKSGLPSDRFSAERTGGSVSTLTIQRTQQEDSAVYLCASCRAGEPEETQYFGPGTRLLVL.